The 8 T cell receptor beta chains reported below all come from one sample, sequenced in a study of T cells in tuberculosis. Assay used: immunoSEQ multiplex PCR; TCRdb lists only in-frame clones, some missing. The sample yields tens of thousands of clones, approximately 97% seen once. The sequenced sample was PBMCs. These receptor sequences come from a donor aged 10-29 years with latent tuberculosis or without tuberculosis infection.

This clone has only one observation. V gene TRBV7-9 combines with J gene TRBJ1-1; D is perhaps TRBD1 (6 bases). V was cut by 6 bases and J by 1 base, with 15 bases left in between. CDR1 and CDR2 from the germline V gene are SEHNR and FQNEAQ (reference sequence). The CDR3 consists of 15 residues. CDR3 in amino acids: CASSTGQLRNTEAFF. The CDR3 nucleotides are TGTGCCAGCAGTACCGGACAGTTACGGAACACTGAAGCTTTCTTT. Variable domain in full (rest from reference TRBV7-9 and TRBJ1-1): DTGVSQNPRHKITKRGQNVTFRCDPISEHNRLYWYRQTLGQGPEFLTYFQNEAQLEKSRLLSDRFSAERPKGSFSTLEIQRTEQGDSAMYLCASSTGQLRNTEAFFGQGTRLTVV.

The CDR3 sequence is CASDIGGEMNTEAFF. The DNA for the CDR3 is TGTGCCAGCGACATAGGGGGGGAGATGAACACTGAAGCTTTCTTT. The J gene is TRBJ1-1, the V gene TRBV7-9, with D tentatively TRBD1 (6 bases). Between the trimmed V and J ends, which lost 8 bases and 0 bases, there was a span of 16 bases. Germline V gene sequence: CDR1 SEHNR, CDR2 FQNEAQ (reference sequence). This CDR3 is 15 amino acids long.

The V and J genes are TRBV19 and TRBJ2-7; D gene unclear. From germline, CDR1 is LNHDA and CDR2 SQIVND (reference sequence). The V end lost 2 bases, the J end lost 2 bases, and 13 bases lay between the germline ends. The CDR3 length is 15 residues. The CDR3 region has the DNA TGTGCCAGTAGTATAAGTCGGCCAGGTACCTACGAGCAGTACTTC. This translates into CASSISRPGTYEQYF.

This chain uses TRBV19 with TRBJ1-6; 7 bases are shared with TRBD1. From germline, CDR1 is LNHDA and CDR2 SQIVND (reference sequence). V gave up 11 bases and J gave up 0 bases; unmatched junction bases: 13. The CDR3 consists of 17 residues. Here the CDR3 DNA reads TGTGCCGCCAGGGGGTCAGGACAAAGCTCCTATAATTCACCCCTCCACTTT. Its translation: CAARGSGQSSYNSPLHF.

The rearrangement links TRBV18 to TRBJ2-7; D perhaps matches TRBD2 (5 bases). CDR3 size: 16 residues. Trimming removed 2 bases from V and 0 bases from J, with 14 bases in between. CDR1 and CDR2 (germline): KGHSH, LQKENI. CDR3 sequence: CASSPSEGGGSYEQYF. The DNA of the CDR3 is TGTGCCAGCTCACCATCAGAGGGTGGAGGCTCCTACGAGCAGTACTTC.

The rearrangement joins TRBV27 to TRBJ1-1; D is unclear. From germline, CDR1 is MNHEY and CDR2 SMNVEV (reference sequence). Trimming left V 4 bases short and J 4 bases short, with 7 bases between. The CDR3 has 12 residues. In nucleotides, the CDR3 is TGTGCCAGCAGTTCGGTCGGCACTGAAGCTTTCTTT. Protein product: CASSSVGTEAFF.

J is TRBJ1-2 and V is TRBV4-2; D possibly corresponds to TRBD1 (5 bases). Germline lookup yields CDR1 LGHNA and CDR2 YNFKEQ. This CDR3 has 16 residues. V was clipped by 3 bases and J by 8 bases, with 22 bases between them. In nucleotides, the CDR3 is TGTGCCAGCAGCCAGGCCTGGGGCAGCCGCTTCGGAGGCTACACCTTC. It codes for CASSQAWGSRFGGYTF.

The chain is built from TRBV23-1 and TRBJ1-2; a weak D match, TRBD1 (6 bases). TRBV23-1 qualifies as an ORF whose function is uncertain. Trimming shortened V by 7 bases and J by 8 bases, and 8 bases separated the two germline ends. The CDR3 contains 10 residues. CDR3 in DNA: TGCGCCAGCAAGGGGGACGGCTACACCTTC. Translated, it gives CASKGDGYTF.